The TCR beta chain under discussion was sequenced for a study of CD8 T cells in Susac syndrome. There are 13 residues in the CDR3. Germline loops: CDR1 SGHNT, CDR2 YYREEE (reference sequence). V was pared by 5 bases and J by 4 bases, with 4 bases of the junction left unmatched. CD8+ and CD4+ blood T cells underwent TCR beta sequencing. Controls were healthy donors (matched for age and sex). After extraction with the RNeasy kit, about 0.5 to 1 ug of the RNA was reverse transcribed using random hexamers. The amplification used immunoSEQ multiplex PCR on TCR beta CDR3; it spanned 54 Vbeta and 13 Jbeta. MiXCR was run by TCRdb on the immunoSEQ multiplex PCR reads, yielding one entry per CDR3 protein. Counted here are some 120,000 distinct CDR3 sequences, roughly 96% occurring once; the ten biggest clones make up more than 0.09%.

The TCR comes from a human donor in good health. Sequenced: CD4+ T cells from PBMCs. The J gene is TRBJ1-1, the V gene TRBV5-4; TRBD1 aligns across 8 bases. CDR3 DNA sequence: TGTGCCAGCAGGCAGGACAGGGTCACTGAAGCTTTCTTT. The encoded protein is CASRQDRVTEAFF.